Listed below are T cell receptor beta chains from one sample, sequenced in a study of beta chain features in type 1 diabetes. TCRdb's table, derived via immunoSEQ multiplex PCR, lists solely in-frame clones and lacks some. The data hold hundreds of thousands of clones, with approximately 10% observed a single time. Sequencing was done on a sample of naive CD4+ T cells from blood. These receptors all stem from a woman aged 30 to 39 in good health. Both conserved end residues are part of each CDR3. D genes are given only for firm matches. The size of a clone is reported for some rows only, either as once, few or many, or as a class for expanded clones.

clone_size j_call v_call d_call cdr3_nt cdr3_aa
. TRBJ1-2 TRBV14 . TGTGCCAGCAGCCAATCAGGACTCTATGGCTACACCTTC CASSQSGLYGYTF
few TRBJ2-7 TRBV7-2 . TGTGCCAGCAGCTTAGGTACGGTCCGAACCTACGAGCAGTACTTC CASSLGTVRTYEQYF
many TRBJ2-6 TRBV23-1 . TGCGCCAGCAGCCATCCGCCGGGCTCTGGGGCCAACGTCCTGACTTTC CASSHPPGSGANVLTF
few TRBJ2-1 TRBV7-9 . TGTGCCAGCAGCCAAGGGGGCTCGGGAGGGCGCAATGAGCAGTTCTTC CASSQGGSGGRNEQFF
few TRBJ1-3 TRBV14 . TGTGCCAGCAGCCAACGCGGAACCTCTGGAAACACCATATATTTT CASSQRGTSGNTIYF
. TRBJ2-3 TRBV7-9 TRBD2 TGTGCCAGCAGCTGGGGGGTAGCGGGAGGCGTCACAGATACGCAGTATTTT CASSWGVAGGVTDTQYF
few TRBJ2-1 TRBV15 . TGTGCCACCAGCAGAGGCGGGGACTTTTACAATGAGCAGTTCTTC CATSRGGDFYNEQFF
few TRBJ2-3 TRBV30 TRBD2 TGTGCCTGGAAAGGCGGGAGTCGGGGCACAGATACGCAGTATTTT CAWKGGSRGTDTQYF
. TRBJ1-2 TRBV7-2 TRBD1 TGTGCCAGCAGCTTAGCCAGGGGGCAGAGTGGCTATGGCTACACCTTC CASSLARGQSGYGYTF
. TRBJ2-5 TRBV5-4 . TGTGCCAGCAGCTCCCAGGGTAAAGAGACCCAGTACTTC CASSSQGKETQYF
few TRBJ2-7 TRBV20-1 . TGCAGTGCCACAGGGTCCTACGAGCAGTACTTC CSATGSYEQYF
few TRBJ2-7 TRBV9 TRBD1 TGTGCCAGCAGCTCAAGGACAGGGACGACGGAGCAGTACTTC CASSSRTGTTEQYF
. TRBJ2-1 TRBV7-2 . TGTGCCAGCAGCTTAATCGGCAGGTTGGGTGAGCAGTTCTTC CASSLIGRLGEQFF
. TRBJ2-7 TRBV9 TRBD2 TGTGCCAGCAGCCCGAGAGGAGCGGGAGGCTCCTACGAGCAGTACTTC CASSPRGAGGSYEQYF
few TRBJ2-3 TRBV29-1 TRBD2 TGCAGCGCCGGCGGCGGGAGGGCGGGAGATACGCAGTATTTT CSAGGGRAGDTQYF
. TRBJ2-5 TRBV7-2 . TGTGCCAGCAGCTTCGTAGATCAAGAGACCCAGTACTTC CASSFVDQETQYF
few TRBJ2-7 TRBV25-1 . TGTGCCAGCAACAGTGCCTACGAGCAGTACTTC CASNSAYEQYF
. TRBJ2-3 TRBV2 TRBD1 TGTGCCAGCAGTGAGGACAGGCGCTACACAGATACGCAGTATTTT CASSEDRRYTDTQYF
few TRBJ2-6 TRBV5-5 . TGTGCCAGCAGCTTCTCATCAACGGGATTCCGCTCTGGGGCCAACGTCCTGACTTTC CASSFSSTGFRSGANVLTF
. TRBJ1-2 TRBV7-2 TRBD1 TGTGCCAGCAGCCACGGGACAGGGACCGGCTACACCTTC CASSHGTGTGYTF